This T cell receptor beta chain came from a study of cytomegalovirus exposure and HLA in healthy donors. Study-wide findings and caveats: There were some V segments, including TRBV6-2 and TRBV6-3, excluded as indistinguishable. As immune exposure information, only CMV serostatus was available.

A remark on this clone: Its antigen is undetermined.

Germline V CDR1 and CDR2: SGHDN, FVKESK. This CDR3 has 16 residues. V lost 1 base and J 1 base, leaving 13 bases between the germline ends. The PCR was carried out with 60 Vbeta primers and 13 Jbeta primers. The protocol was immunoSEQ multiplex PCR, while the TCRdb copy is restricted to in-frame clones and leaves out a portion. Found here are 85,000 to 130,000 clones, approximately 80% of them singletons; the top ten hold less than 1.5%. Sequencing was carried out using PBMCs. The J gene is TRBJ1-1, the V gene TRBV14; D remains unclear. This TCR derives from a woman under 30 in good health and CMV-seronegative. CDR3 amino acids: CASSQVTSIGNTEAFF. CDR3 coding DNA: TGTGCCAGCAGCCAAGTTACGAGCATCGGGAACACTGAAGCTTTCTTT.